Below, 15 T cell receptor beta chains from the same sample are listed, as sequenced in a study of OX40 agonist ivuxolimab in advanced cancers. Method: immunoSEQ multiplex PCR; TCRdb's copy keeps in-frame clones and lacks some. The sample yields tens of thousands of clones, 70% to 90% seen once. The sample was CD4+ or CD8+ T cells sorted from blood, taken in a trial of the OX40 agonist ivuxolimab. The source is an adult with an advanced solid tumor such as melanoma, head and neck, liver or kidney cancer.

This clone has just one count. The rearrangement uses TRBV10-3 and TRBJ1-5; no clear D gene. This CDR3 region has 15 residues. Trimming pared 0 bases from V and 6 bases from J, leaving 12 bases between. The germline V gene encodes CDR1 ENHRY and CDR2 SYGVKD. In DNA form, the CDR3 reads TGTGCCATCAGTGAGTCTGCTCCGGCGGCTCAGCCCCAGCATTTT. It codes for CAISESAPAAQPQHF.

The CDR3 DNA is TGTGCCAGCAGGCGGACTAGCGGGGTCTACGAGCAGTACTTC. Protein product: CASRRTSGVYEQYF. This chain uses TRBV2 with TRBJ2-7; TRBD2 matches 12 bases. V was pared by 6 bases and J by 3 bases, with 3 bases of the junction left unmatched. CDR1 is SNHLY, CDR2 FYNNEI, per germline. The CDR3 runs to 14 residues.

This chain joins TRBV25-1 and TRBJ1-3, with 9 positions matching TRBD1. The J segment lost 2 bases and the V segment lost 6 bases, leaving 8 bases of the junction unmatched. The CDR3 length is 16 residues. Germline V gene sequence: CDR1 MGHDK, CDR2 SYGVNS. For the CDR3, the DNA is TGTGCCAGCAGCGACCCCCGGGACAGGGCTGGAAACACCATATATTTT. Translated, it gives CASSDPRDRAGNTIYF.

In its sample, this clone was seen a few times. The rearrangement joins TRBV5-5 to TRBJ2-1; 7 bases are shared with TRBD1. Per germline, CDR1 SGHKS and CDR2 YYEKEE (reference sequence). The CDR3 spans 16 residues. V shed 2 bases and J 0 bases; nucleotides not matched to a gene: 5. The CDR3 coding sequence is TGTGCCAGCAGCTTAGGACAGGCGAGCTCCTACAATGAGCAGTTCTTC. This gives the protein CASSLGQASSYNEQFF.

This sequence joins TRBV29-1 and TRBJ1-3; weak D call: TRBD1 (6 bases). Germline-derived CDR1 and CDR2 are SQVTM and ANQGSEA. The CDR3 covers 13 residues. V was shortened by 7 bases and J by 4 bases, with 14 bases between the two germline ends. The CDR3 nucleotides are TGCAGCGGACAGGTCACTAAGGGAAACACCATATATTTT. It yields the protein CSGQVTKGNTIYF.

The chain is built from TRBV6-6 and TRBJ2-3, with 8 bases lining up with TRBD2. V shed 2 bases and J 10 bases; nucleotides not matched to a gene: 2. This CDR3 spans 12 amino acids. The germline V gene encodes CDR1 MNHNY and CDR2 SVGAGI (reference sequence). The CDR3 bases are TGTGCCAGCAGTTACCCGCGGGGGGCGCAGTATTTT. Translation gives CASSYPRGAQYF.

The rearrangement links TRBV7-2 to TRBJ1-3; no definite D call. V was clipped by 5 bases and J by 0 bases, with 14 bases between them. The CDR3 spans 16 residues. Germline values: CDR1 SGHTA, CDR2 FQGNSA. CDR3 sequence reads: CASSPLGSYSGNTIYF. Here the CDR3 DNA reads TGTGCCAGCAGCCCCCTCGGCAGCTACTCTGGAAACACCATATATTTT.

The J gene is TRBJ1-1, the V gene TRBV7-8; D possibly corresponds to TRBD1 (5 bases). Germline V gives CDR1 SGHVS, CDR2 FQNEAQ. CDR3 length equals 16 residues. The V end lost 2 bases, the J end lost 5 bases, and 18 bases lay between the germline ends. For the CDR3, the DNA is TGTGCCAGCAGCTTATTATCAGGGCGTGGGAATACTGAAGCTTTCTTT. Translated, it gives CASSLLSGRGNTEAFF.

The V call is TRBV18, the J call TRBJ1-1, with D unresolved. The V end lost 6 bases, the J end lost 0 bases, and 8 bases lay between the germline ends. Germline values: CDR1 KGHSH, CDR2 LQKENI. CDR3 length equals 13 residues. CDR3 in amino acids: CASSLQMNTEAFF. The CDR3 region has the DNA TGTGCCAGCTCCTTACAGATGAACACTGAAGCTTTCTTT.

The chain carries TRBV11-2 and TRBJ2-7; the D is unclear. The V end was cut by 0 bases, the J end by 7 bases, with 16 bases between. The CDR3 is made up of 15 amino acids. Germline V gene sequence: CDR1 SGHAT, CDR2 FQNNGV. The CDR3 bases are TGTGCCAGCAGCTTAGATCTAATAGGGTCGGAGGAGCAGTACTTC. It encodes CASSLDLIGSEEQYF.

This clone was seen only a few times. This rearrangement joins TRBV2 to TRBJ2-5; TRBD1 matches at 8 bases. Per the germline V gene, CDR1 is SNHLY and CDR2 is FYNNEI. J lost 5 bases, V lost 8 bases, and 4 bases had no gene match. The CDR3 contains 12 residues. The CDR3: CASGDRGETQYF. The CDR3 region has the DNA TGTGCCAGCGGCGACAGGGGTGAGACCCAGTACTTC.

The chain couples TRBV30 to TRBJ1-5; TRBD1 agrees at 7 bases. Germline trimming cut 1 base from V and 5 bases from J; bases unmatched to any gene: 2. The CDR3 is made up of 13 amino acids. CDR1 and CDR2 from the germline V gene are GTSNPN and SVGIG (reference sequence). The CDR3 sequence: CAWSGTGDQPQHF. The CDR3 DNA reads TGTGCCTGGAGTGGGACAGGCGATCAGCCCCAGCATTTT.

The chain links TRBV7-9 to TRBJ2-2; no reliable D call. Germline CDR1 SEHNR, CDR2 FQNEAQ (reference sequence). V lost 3 bases to trimming and J lost 5 bases, with 10 bases between them. The CDR3 loop spans 14 amino acids. The CDR3 reads CASSLGPGTGELFF. The CDR3 nucleotides are TGTGCCAGCAGCTTGGGTCCCGGGACCGGGGAGCTGTTTTTT.

The chain is built from TRBV7-3 and TRBJ2-2; 8 bases are shared with TRBD1. After removal of 5 bases from V and 1 base from J, the junction contained 6 bases not matched to a gene. Germline values: CDR1 SGHTA, CDR2 FQGTGA. The CDR3 extends over 16 amino acids. As DNA, the CDR3 is TGTGCCAGCAGCGCCCCAGGGGGCCGGAACACCGGGGAGCTGTTTTTT. This encodes CASSAPGGRNTGELFF.

The chain is built from TRBV5-3 and TRBJ1-3; D remains unclear. TRBV5-3 is assigned to the ORF class and has an uncertain function. The length of the CDR3 is 16 residues. Trimming removed 5 bases from V and 0 bases from J, with 15 bases in between. The CDR3 reads CARRFRGGGSGNTIYF. The CDR3 coding sequence is TGTGCCAGAAGGTTTCGGGGTGGAGGCTCTGGAAACACCATATATTTT.